These 12 T cell receptor beta chains were all obtained from the same sample, sequenced in a study of shared clonotypes between healthy human individuals. Method: immunoSEQ multiplex PCR; TCRdb's copy keeps in-frame clones and lacks some. The repertoire holds some 500,000 clones, with 90% to 97% as singletons. Sequencing input: naive CD4+ T cells sorted from blood. Indicated subset: CD45RA+ positively selected. These receptors all come from a woman in her 30s in good health.

V gene TRBV4-2 combines with J gene TRBJ2-3; 7 bases line up with TRBD2. This CDR3 has 15 amino acids. Trimming took 7 bases from V and 0 from J; bases not matched to a gene: 7. CDR1 and CDR2 (germline): LGHNA, YNFKEQ. The CDR3 reads CASNGGSGSTDTQYF. The DNA for the CDR3 is TGTGCCAGCAACGGGGGGAGCGGAAGCACAGATACGCAGTATTTT.

The chain employs TRBV18 and TRBJ2-2; D tentatively fits TRBD1 or TRBD2 (5 bases each). V was clipped by 5 bases and J by 2 bases, with 12 bases between them. Germline CDR1 and CDR2: KGHSH and LQKENI. The CDR3 is made up of 15 amino acids. The CDR3 nucleotides read TGTGCCAGCTCAAAGCAGAGGGGCAACACCGGGGAGCTGTTTTTT. Its translation is CASSKQRGNTGELFF.

This chain links TRBV19 with TRBJ1-1; D gene unclear. The CDR3 loop spans 16 amino acids. Germline CDR1 and CDR2: LNHDA and SQIVND (reference sequence). V lost 4 bases to trimming and J lost 0 bases, with 15 bases between them. The CDR3 loop is CASSKGRLTMNTEAFF. CDR3 DNA: TGTGCCAGTAGTAAAGGACGTCTAACTATGAACACTGAAGCTTTCTTT.

The chain carries TRBV7-8 and TRBJ1-1, with D maybe TRBD1 (5 bases). V was shortened by 1 base and J by 4 bases, with 7 bases between the two germline ends. Germline CDR1 reads SGHVS; CDR2 reads FQNEAQ. CDR3 size: 13 residues. The CDR3 loop reads CASSLGGFTEAFF. CDR3 in DNA: TGTGCCAGCAGCTTAGGGGGGTTCACTGAAGCTTTCTTT.

The V gene is TRBV7-8, the J gene TRBJ1-1; no firm D call. Per the germline V gene, CDR1 is SGHVS and CDR2 is FQNEAQ. The CDR3 totals 13 residues. Trimming stripped 2 bases from V and 2 bases from J, with 6 bases between. The CDR3 DNA is TGTGCCAGCAGCTTAACTGGTAACACTGAAGCTTTCTTT. Encoded protein: CASSLTGNTEAFF.

CDR3 sequence reads: CASSYHGEGRETQYF. The CDR3 DNA reads TGTGCCAGCAGTTATCACGGGGAGGGCCGAGAGACCCAGTACTTC. The chain carries TRBV28 and TRBJ2-5; 7 bases are shared with TRBD2. This CDR3 spans 15 amino acids. The germline CDR1 and CDR2 sequences are MDHEN and SYDVKM. V lost 4 bases to trimming and J lost 4 bases; unmatched junction nucleotides: 9.

The chain couples TRBV5-1 to TRBJ1-5; D possibly corresponds to TRBD1 (6 bases). The CDR3 is 14 amino acids. CDR1 SGHRS and CDR2 YFSETQ come from the germline V gene. The V and J ends lost 5 bases and 4 bases respectively, with 13 bases between them. CDR3 loop: CASSPGESNQPQHF. CDR3 bases: TGCGCCAGCAGTCCAGGGGAATCGAATCAGCCCCAGCATTTT.

This rearrangement joins TRBV19 to TRBJ1-1, with 7 bases lining up with TRBD1. CDR1 is LNHDA and CDR2 is SQIVND in the germline V gene (reference sequence). V lost 10 bases and J lost 2; bases outside the gene matches: 7. The CDR3 extends over 13 amino acids. CDR3 protein: CATRRDRNTEAFF. The CDR3 DNA follows: TGTGCCACCCGCCGGGACAGAAACACTGAAGCTTTCTTT.

This clone was detected once. The CDR3 region is CASSLSPRGNQPQHF. For the CDR3, the DNA is TGTGCCAGCAGTTTATCCCCAAGGGGCAATCAGCCCCAGCATTTT. The genes are TRBV28 and TRBJ1-5; no definite D call. The CDR3 runs 15 residues. Trimming stripped 1 base from V and 2 bases from J, with 9 bases between. Looked up from germline, CDR1 is MDHEN and CDR2 is SYDVKM.

V gene TRBV27 combines with J gene TRBJ2-7, with D perhaps TRBD1 or TRBD2 (5 bases each). CDR3 length equals 12 residues. V shed 3 bases and J shed 6 bases, with 9 bases lying between them. Germline-derived CDR1 and CDR2 are MNHEY and SMNVEV (reference sequence). CDR3 in amino acids: CASSFEGSEQYF. The CDR3 nucleotides read TGTGCCAGCAGTTTCGAGGGGAGCGAGCAGTACTTC.

The chain recombines TRBV29-1 with TRBJ2-7, with TRBD2 matching over 13 bases. With 4 bases clipped from V and 1 base from J, the junction kept 1 base outside the gene matches. Germline CDR1 and CDR2: SQVTM and ANQGSEA. The CDR3 covers 14 residues. CDR3 bases: TGCAGCGTTGGGGGACTAGCGGGGTCCTACGAGCAGTACTTC. Amino acids: CSVGGLAGSYEQYF.

The rearrangement links TRBV5-1 to TRBJ2-1; TRBD1 aligns across 7 bases. There are 15 residues in the CDR3. CDR1 and CDR2 from the germline V gene are SGHRS and YFSETQ. J gave up 6 bases and V 4 bases, and 10 bases lay outside the gene matches. CDR3 sequence: CASSPGTVYGNEQFF. CDR3 sequence (DNA): TGCGCCAGCAGCCCGGGGACAGTGTACGGCAATGAGCAGTTCTTC.